One sample yielded the 22 T cell receptor beta chains listed below, sequenced in a study of T cell changes during pregnancy in multiple sclerosis. TCRdb keeps only in-frame clones here, not all; method: immunoSEQ multiplex PCR. The table has 76,000 or so clones, 85% to 95% seen once; the top ten hold 0.75%. The material sequenced was peripheral blood, taken in the second trimester of pregnancy. These receptors originate from a female donor in good health, enrolled as a control in a pregnancy study.

CDR3 coding DNA: TGCAGCGTTGTAACCGGGACAGAGCAGTTCTTC. Its translation is CSVVTGTEQFF. The V call is TRBV29-1, the J call TRBJ2-1; TRBD1 is a possible D gene (6 bases). Trimming cost V 4 bases and J 10 bases, with 11 bases left between them. CDR3 length: 11 amino acids. Germline lookup yields CDR1 SQVTM and CDR2 ANQGSEA.

The chain uses TRBV9 and TRBJ1-6, with 7 bases identical to TRBD1. Trimming at V came to 4 bases and at J to 10 bases, leaving 5 bases not matched to a gene. CDR1 SGDLS and CDR2 YYNGEE come from the germline V gene. CDR3 length: 13 residues. The CDR3 coding sequence is TGTGCCAGCAGCACCGGGACAGCATCACCCCTCCACTTT. This translates into CASSTGTASPLHF.

This rearrangement joins TRBV11-3 to TRBJ2-3; D perhaps matches TRBD1 (5 bases). The length of the CDR3 is 16 residues. V gave up 5 bases and J gave up 1 base, with 16 bases separating them. Germline loops: CDR1 SGHNT, CDR2 YENEEA. The CDR3 DNA sequence: TGTGCCAGCAGCCCCCTGGGAATAGGGGGCACAGATACGCAGTATTTT. Protein product: CASSPLGIGGTDTQYF.

The rearrangement joins TRBV18 to TRBJ2-5; TRBD2 agrees at 9 bases. Per germline, CDR1 KGHSH and CDR2 LQKENI. The V and J ends lost 4 bases and 2 bases, in that order; junction bases with no gene match: 5. The length of the CDR3 is 15 residues. CDR3 loop: CASSRREGTQETQYF. In DNA form, the CDR3 reads TGTGCCAGCTCACGGCGGGAGGGTACTCAAGAGACCCAGTACTTC.

This clone was recorded only once. The rearrangement joins TRBV9 to TRBJ1-2; a weak D match, TRBD1 (5 bases). The germline V and J ends were trimmed by 3 bases and 3 bases, with 15 bases remaining between them. CDR1 is SGDLS, CDR2 YYNGEE, per germline. CDR3 length: 15 amino acids. The chain's CDR3 is CASSGSSGGDYGYTF. The CDR3 nucleotides read TGTGCCAGCAGCGGATCGTCCGGGGGTGACTATGGCTACACCTTC.

This sequence joins TRBV7-2 and TRBJ2-1, with 10 bases fitting TRBD1. V lost 4 bases to trimming and J lost 9 bases; unmatched junction nucleotides: 6. The CDR3 consists of 14 residues. Germline V lookup: CDR1 SGHTA, CDR2 FQGNSA. Here the CDR3 reads CASSSRQGAGEQFF. The CDR3 DNA reads as TGTGCCAGCAGCTCCAGACAGGGGGCGGGTGAGCAGTTCTTC. Complete variable domain (other parts from reference TRBV7-2 and TRBJ2-1): GAGVSQSPSNKVTEKGKDVELRCDPISGHTALYWYRQSLGQGLEFLIYFQGNSAPDKSGLPSDRFSAERTGGSVSTLTIQRTQQEDSAVYLCASSSRQGAGEQFFGPGTRLTVL.

This clone was counted between two and nine times. The chain links TRBV2 to TRBJ1-2; 9 nucleotides line up with TRBD1. Germline CDR1 and CDR2: SNHLY and FYNNEI. This CDR3 is 15 amino acids long. V was pared by 4 bases and J by 10 bases, with 13 bases of the junction left unmatched. The CDR3 region is CASSGTIWDREDYTF. As DNA, the CDR3 is TGTGCCAGCAGTGGAACTATCTGGGACAGGGAGGACTACACCTTC.

V and J are TRBV12-5 and TRBJ2-7; D unresolved. V was cut by 5 bases and J by 3 bases, with 11 bases left in between. CDR1 and CDR2 (germline): LGHNT, FRNRAP. This CDR3 spans 13 amino acids. The CDR3 DNA sequence: TGTGCTAGTGGTCTAGGAGATAACTACGAGCAGTACTTC. It yields the protein CASGLGDNYEQYF.

The chain combines TRBV6-1 with TRBJ2-1; 7 positions agree with TRBD1. The junction had 8 bases not matched to a gene; V was cut back by 3 bases and J by 3 bases. Germline CDR1 is MNHNS and CDR2 is SASEGT. This CDR3 region has 16 residues. Here the CDR3 reads CASSDTTGSYYNEQFF. The CDR3 DNA sequence: TGTGCCAGCAGTGATACGACAGGGTCATACTACAATGAGCAGTTCTTC.

The chain is built from TRBV6-5 and TRBJ1-2; 9 bases map to TRBD1. The CDR3 is 14 residues long. CDR1 is MNHEY, CDR2 SVGAGI, per germline. J lost 5 bases, V lost 5 bases, and 6 bases had no gene match. CDR3 sequence reads: CASSLPGQGYGYTF. CDR3 coding DNA: TGTGCCAGCAGTCTACCGGGACAGGGTTATGGCTACACCTTC.

This chain connects TRBV29-1 to TRBJ2-7; D is possibly TRBD1 (7 bases). The CDR3 covers 13 residues. Germline lookup yields CDR1 SQVTM and CDR2 ANQGSEA. The V and J ends lost 1 base and 3 bases respectively, with 10 bases between them. CDR3 sequence (DNA): TGCAGCGTTGAAGCCCAGGGGGGCTACGAGCAGTACTTC. It yields the protein CSVEAQGGYEQYF.

This clone was observed once. The chain links TRBV19 to TRBJ1-2; possible D gene TRBD1, 6 bases. Germline CDR1 reads LNHDA; CDR2 reads SQIVND (reference sequence). Between the trimmed V and J ends, which lost 6 bases and 8 bases, there was a span of 16 bases. The CDR3 is 13 amino acids. Here the CDR3 reads CASRPRAGEGYTF. The DNA of the CDR3 is TGTGCCAGTAGGCCGCGGGCAGGGGAGGGCTACACCTTC.

This chain joins TRBV7-6 and TRBJ1-1, with 7 positions matching TRBD1. The CDR3 contains 13 residues. The germline V gene has CDR1 SGHVS and CDR2 FNYEAQ. The V and J ends lost 6 bases and 0 bases, in that order; junction bases with no gene match: 1. CDR3 sequence: CASRQGMNTEAFF. CDR3 nucleotide sequence: TGTGCCAGCAGACAGGGGATGAACACTGAAGCTTTCTTT.

The chain has TRBV9 and TRBJ1-2; D is possibly TRBD1 (5 bases). This CDR3 is built from 15 residues. V lost 0 bases, J lost 2 bases, and 11 bases lay in between. Germline V lookup: CDR1 SGDLS, CDR2 YYNGEE. The chain's CDR3 is CASSVEGQGNYGYTF. For the CDR3, the DNA is TGTGCCAGCAGCGTAGAGGGTCAGGGAAACTATGGCTACACCTTC.

The chain has TRBV6-6 and TRBJ1-1, with a weak D call TRBD1 (5 bases). Germline V gives CDR1 MNHNY, CDR2 SVGAGI (reference sequence). V lost 6 bases, J lost 0 bases, and 8 bases lay in between. The CDR3 runs 13 residues. CDR3 in amino acids: CASRQGLNTEAFF. The CDR3 nucleotides are TGTGCCAGCAGGCAGGGATTGAACACTGAAGCTTTCTTT.

This clone was detected only once. The chain uses TRBV6-5 and TRBJ2-1, with D perhaps TRBD2 (5 bases). The ends were cut back, 7 bases at V and 9 bases at J, with 10 bases in the middle. The CDR3 is made up of 11 amino acids. Germline V gives CDR1 MNHEY, CDR2 SVGAGI. CDR3 region: CASTRGGEQFF. The CDR3 nucleotides are TGTGCCAGCACTCGGGGTGGTGAGCAGTTCTTC.

The rearrangement joins TRBV5-4 to TRBJ1-2; 7 bases align to TRBD1. Germline values: CDR1 SGHNT, CDR2 YYREEE (reference sequence). The CDR3 contains 16 residues. The V and J ends lost 4 bases and 2 bases, in that order; junction bases with no gene match: 11. The CDR3 sequence is CASSTRTGTANYGYTF. The CDR3, as DNA: TGTGCCAGCAGCACTCGTACCGGGACAGCGAACTATGGCTACACCTTC.

This chain links TRBV7-9 with TRBJ1-2; D remains ambiguous. The CDR3 consists of 14 residues. V was cut by 11 bases and J by 6 bases, with 22 bases left in between. Germline CDR1 and CDR2: SEHNR and FQNEAQ (reference sequence). The CDR3 DNA is TGTGCCGGAGAGGGAAGTGGGGTCGGAGATGGCTACACCTTC. It specifies CAGEGSGVGDGYTF.

CDR3 amino acids: CAWRGQQTIAYGYTF. Written as DNA, the CDR3 is TGTGCCTGGAGGGGACAGCAAACGATTGCTTATGGCTACACCTTC. This chain links TRBV30 with TRBJ1-2; 7 nucleotides match TRBD1. The V gene's germline CDR1 is GTSNPN and CDR2 SVGIG (reference sequence). V shed 3 bases and J 5 bases; nucleotides not matched to a gene: 12. CDR3 length: 15 amino acids.

The chain has TRBV4-3 and TRBJ1-5, with no clear D. In germline, CDR1 is LGHNA, CDR2 YSLEER. The length of the CDR3 is 15 residues. V was trimmed by 2 bases and J by 5 bases, leaving 13 bases between them. The CDR3 DNA reads TGCGCCAGCAGCCAATCTACCTCGAGGGATCAGCCCCAGCATTTT. Protein sequence: CASSQSTSRDQPQHF.

This clone came up once. V gene TRBV27 combines with J gene TRBJ1-5, with D tentatively TRBD1 (5 bases). This CDR3 has 16 residues. CDR1 MNHEY and CDR2 SMNVEV come from the germline V gene (reference sequence). V shed 0 bases and J shed 2 bases, with 11 bases lying between them. As DNA, the CDR3 is TGTGCCAGCAGTTTATCGCAGGGTTTAGGCAATCAGCCCCAGCATTTT. This encodes CASSLSQGLGNQPQHF.

This clone was seen just once. The gene calls are TRBV2 and TRBJ2-3; TRBD1 matches 9 bases. This CDR3 region has 14 residues. CDR1 is SNHLY, CDR2 FYNNEI, per germline. The junction had 7 bases not matched to a gene; V was cut back by 6 bases and J by 6 bases. CDR3 sequence (DNA): TGTGCCAGCAGCCCGGGACAGGGAGGCGATACGCAGTATTTT. Its translation is CASSPGQGGDTQYF.